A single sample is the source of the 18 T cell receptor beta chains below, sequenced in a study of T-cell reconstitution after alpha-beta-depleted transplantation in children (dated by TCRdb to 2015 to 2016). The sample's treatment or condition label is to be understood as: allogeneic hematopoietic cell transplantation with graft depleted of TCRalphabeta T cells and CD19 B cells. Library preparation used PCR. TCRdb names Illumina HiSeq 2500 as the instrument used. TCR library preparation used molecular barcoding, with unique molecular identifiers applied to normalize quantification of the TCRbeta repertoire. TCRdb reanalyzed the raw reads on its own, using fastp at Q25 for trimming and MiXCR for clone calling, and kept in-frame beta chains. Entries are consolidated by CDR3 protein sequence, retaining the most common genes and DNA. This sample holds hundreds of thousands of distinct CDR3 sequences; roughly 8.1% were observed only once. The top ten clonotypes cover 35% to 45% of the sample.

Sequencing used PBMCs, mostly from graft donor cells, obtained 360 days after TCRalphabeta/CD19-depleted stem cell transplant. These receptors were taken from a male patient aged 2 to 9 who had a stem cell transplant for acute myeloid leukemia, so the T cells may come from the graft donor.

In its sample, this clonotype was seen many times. CDR3: CSASQRLNEQFF. DNA for the CDR3: TGCAGTGCTAGTCAGCGACTCAATGAGCAGTTCTTC. This sequence joins TRBV20-1 and TRBJ2-1; D is unresolved. Germline CDR1 and CDR2: DFQATT and SNEGSKA (reference sequence). The CDR3 extends over 12 amino acids. V gave up 3 bases and J gave up 6 bases, with 9 bases separating them.

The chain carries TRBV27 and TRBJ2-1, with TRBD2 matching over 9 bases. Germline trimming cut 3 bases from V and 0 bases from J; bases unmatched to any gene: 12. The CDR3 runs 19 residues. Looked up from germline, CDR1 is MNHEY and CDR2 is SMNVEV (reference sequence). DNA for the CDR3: TGTGCCAGCAGTTTGGTGGTAGCGGGGGCCGCGAGCTCCTACAATGAGCAGTTCTTC. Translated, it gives CASSLVVAGAASSYNEQFF.

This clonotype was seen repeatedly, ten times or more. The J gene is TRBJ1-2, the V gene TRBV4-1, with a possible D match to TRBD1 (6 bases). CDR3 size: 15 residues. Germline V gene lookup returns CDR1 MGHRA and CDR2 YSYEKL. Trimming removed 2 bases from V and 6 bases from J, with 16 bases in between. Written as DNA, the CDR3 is TGCGCCAGCAGCCAACCCGGACGGGGGGCTCATGGCTACACCTTC. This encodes CASSQPGRGAHGYTF.

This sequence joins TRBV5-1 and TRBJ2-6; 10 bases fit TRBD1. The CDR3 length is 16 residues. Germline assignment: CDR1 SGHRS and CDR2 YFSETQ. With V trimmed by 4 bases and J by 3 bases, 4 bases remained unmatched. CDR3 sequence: CASSHDRGRGANVLTF. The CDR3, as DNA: TGCGCCAGCAGCCATGACAGGGGGCGTGGGGCCAACGTCCTGACTTTC.

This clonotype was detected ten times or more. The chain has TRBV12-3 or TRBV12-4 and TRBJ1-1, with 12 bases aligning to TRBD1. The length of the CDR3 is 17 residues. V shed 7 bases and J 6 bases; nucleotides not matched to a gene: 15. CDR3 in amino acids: CASTQHPGTGGKAEAFF. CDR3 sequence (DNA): TGTGCCAGCACCCAACATCCCGGGACAGGGGGCAAGGCTGAAGCTTTCTTT.

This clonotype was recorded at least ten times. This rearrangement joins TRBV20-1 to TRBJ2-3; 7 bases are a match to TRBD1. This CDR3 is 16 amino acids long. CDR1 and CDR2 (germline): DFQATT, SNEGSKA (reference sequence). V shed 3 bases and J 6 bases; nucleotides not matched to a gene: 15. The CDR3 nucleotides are TGCAGTGCTAGGGCCGGGACAGACTACCAAAAGGATACGCAGTATTTT. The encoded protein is CSARAGTDYQKDTQYF.

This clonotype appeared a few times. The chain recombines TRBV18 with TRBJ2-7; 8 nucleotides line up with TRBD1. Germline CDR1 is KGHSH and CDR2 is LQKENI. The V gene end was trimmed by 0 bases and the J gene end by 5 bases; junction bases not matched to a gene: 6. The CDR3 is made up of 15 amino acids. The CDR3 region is CASSPPGQAPDEQYF. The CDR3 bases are TGTGCCAGCTCACCACCGGGACAGGCACCTGACGAGCAGTACTTC.

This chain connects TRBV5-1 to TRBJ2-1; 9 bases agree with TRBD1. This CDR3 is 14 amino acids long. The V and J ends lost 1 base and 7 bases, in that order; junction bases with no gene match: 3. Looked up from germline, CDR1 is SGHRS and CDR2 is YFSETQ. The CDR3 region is CASSLLTGGNEQFF. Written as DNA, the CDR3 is TGCGCCAGCAGCTTGTTGACAGGGGGGAATGAGCAGTTCTTC.

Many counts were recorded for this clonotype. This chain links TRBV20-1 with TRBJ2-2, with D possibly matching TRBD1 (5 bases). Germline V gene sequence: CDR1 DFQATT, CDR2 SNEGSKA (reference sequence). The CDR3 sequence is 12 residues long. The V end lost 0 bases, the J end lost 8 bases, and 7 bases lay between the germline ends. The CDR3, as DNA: TGCAGTGCTAGAGATACAGGAGGGGAGCTGTTTTTT. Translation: CSARDTGGELFF.

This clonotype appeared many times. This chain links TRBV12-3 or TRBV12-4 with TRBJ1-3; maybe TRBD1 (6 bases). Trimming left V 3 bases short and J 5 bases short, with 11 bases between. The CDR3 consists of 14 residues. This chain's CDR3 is CASSLVRGRNTIYF. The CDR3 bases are TGTGCCAGCAGTTTGGTCAGGGGCAGAAACACCATATATTTT.

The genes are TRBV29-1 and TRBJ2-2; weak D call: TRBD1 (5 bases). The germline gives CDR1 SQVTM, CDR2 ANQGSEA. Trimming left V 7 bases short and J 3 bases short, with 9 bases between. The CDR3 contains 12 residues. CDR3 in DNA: TGCAGCGGTCGACAGTACACCGGGGAGCTGTTTTTT. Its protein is CSGRQYTGELFF.

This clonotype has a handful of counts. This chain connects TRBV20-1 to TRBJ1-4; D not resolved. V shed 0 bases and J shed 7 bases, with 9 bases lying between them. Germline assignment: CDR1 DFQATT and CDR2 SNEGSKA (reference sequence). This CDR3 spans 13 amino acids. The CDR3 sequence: CSARDGISEKLFF. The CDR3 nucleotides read TGCAGTGCTAGAGATGGTATCAGTGAAAAACTGTTTTTT.

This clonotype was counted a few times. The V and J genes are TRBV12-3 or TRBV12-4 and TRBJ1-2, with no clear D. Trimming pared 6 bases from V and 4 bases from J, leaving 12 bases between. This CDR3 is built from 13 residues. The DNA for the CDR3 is TGTGCCAGCAGCTCGATGTTTAGCTATGGCTACACCTTC. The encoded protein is CASSSMFSYGYTF.

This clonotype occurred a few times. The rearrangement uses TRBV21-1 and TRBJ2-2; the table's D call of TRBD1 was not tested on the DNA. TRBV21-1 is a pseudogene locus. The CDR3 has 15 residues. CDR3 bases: TGTGCCAGCAGCAAAGTAAGGGGGAACACCGGGGAGCTGTTTTTT. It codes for CASSKVRGNTGELFF.

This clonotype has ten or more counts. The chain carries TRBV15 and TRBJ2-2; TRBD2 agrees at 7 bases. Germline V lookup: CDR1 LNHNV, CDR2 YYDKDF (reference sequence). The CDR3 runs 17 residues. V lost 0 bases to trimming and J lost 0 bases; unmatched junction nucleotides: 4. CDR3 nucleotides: TGTGCCACCAGCAGAGATCGGGGGACTACGAACACCGGGGAGCTGTTTTTT. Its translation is CATSRDRGTTNTGELFF. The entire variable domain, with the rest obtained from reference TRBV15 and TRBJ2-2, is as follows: DAMVIQNPRYQVTQFGKPVTLSCSQTLNHNVMYWYQQKSSQAPKLLFHYYDKDFNNEADTPDNFQSRRPNTSFCFLDIRSPGLGDTAMYLCATSRDRGTTNTGELFFGEGSRLTVL.

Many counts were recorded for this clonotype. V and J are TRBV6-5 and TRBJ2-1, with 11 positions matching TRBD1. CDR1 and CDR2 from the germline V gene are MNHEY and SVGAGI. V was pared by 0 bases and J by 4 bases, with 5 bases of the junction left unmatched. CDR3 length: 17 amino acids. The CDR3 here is CASSYSPGDRGYNEQFF. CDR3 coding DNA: TGTGCCAGCAGTTACTCGCCAGGGGACAGGGGGTACAATGAGCAGTTCTTC.

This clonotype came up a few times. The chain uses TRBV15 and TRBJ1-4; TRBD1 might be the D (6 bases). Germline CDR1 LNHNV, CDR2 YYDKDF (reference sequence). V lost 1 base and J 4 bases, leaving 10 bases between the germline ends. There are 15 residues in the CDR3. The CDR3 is CATSRGTVLNEKLFF. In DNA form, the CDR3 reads TGTGCCACCAGCAGAGGGACAGTTCTTAATGAAAAACTGTTTTTT. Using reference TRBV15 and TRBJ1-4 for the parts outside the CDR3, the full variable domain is DAMVIQNPRYQVTQFGKPVTLSCSQTLNHNVMYWYQQKSSQAPKLLFHYYDKDFNNEADTPDNFQSRRPNTSFCFLDIRSPGLGDTAMYLCATSRGTVLNEKLFFGSGTQLSVL.

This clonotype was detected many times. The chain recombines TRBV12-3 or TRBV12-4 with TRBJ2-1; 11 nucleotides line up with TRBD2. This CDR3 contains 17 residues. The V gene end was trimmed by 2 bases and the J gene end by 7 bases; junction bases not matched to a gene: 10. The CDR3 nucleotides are TGTGCCAGCAGTTTAAACCTACTAGCGGGAGTTGGTAATGAGCAGTTCTTC. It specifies CASSLNLLAGVGNEQFF.